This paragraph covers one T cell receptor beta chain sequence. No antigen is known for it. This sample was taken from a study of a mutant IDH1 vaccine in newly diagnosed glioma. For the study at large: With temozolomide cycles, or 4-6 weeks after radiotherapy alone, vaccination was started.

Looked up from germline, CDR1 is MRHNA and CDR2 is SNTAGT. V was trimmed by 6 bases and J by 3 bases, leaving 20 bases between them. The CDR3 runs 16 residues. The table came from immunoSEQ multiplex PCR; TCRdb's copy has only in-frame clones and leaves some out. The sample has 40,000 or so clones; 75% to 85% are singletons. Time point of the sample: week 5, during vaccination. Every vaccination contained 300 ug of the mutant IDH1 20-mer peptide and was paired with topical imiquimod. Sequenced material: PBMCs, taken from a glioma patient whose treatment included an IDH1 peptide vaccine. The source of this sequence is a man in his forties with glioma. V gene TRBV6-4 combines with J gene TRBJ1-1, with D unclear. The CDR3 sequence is CASSLTDGIEDTEAFF. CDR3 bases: TGTGCCAGCAGCTTGACTGACGGAATTGAGGACACTGAAGCTTTCTTT.